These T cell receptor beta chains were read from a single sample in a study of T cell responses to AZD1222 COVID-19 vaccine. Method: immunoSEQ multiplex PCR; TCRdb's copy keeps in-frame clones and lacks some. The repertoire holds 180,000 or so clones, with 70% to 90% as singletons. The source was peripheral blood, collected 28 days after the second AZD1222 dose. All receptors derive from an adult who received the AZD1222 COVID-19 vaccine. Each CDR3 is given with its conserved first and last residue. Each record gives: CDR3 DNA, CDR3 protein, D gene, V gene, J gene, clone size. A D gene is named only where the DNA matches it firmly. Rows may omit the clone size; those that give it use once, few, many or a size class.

DNA: TGTGCCAGCAGTCGAGACCCGGGAGTCACCGGGGAGCTGTTTTTT
CDR3: CASSRDPGVTGELFF
D: .
V: TRBV4-2
J: TRBJ2-2
size: once

DNA: TGCGCCAGCAGCTTTACCGGGACTAGCGGGTCAGGCGAGCAGTACTTC
CDR3: CASSFTGTSGSGEQYF
D: TRBD2
V: TRBV5-1
J: TRBJ2-7
size: .

DNA: TGTGCCAGCAGCCAATCGGGGACTAGACCGTATTTT
CDR3: CASSQSGTRPYF
D: TRBD2
V: TRBV14
J: TRBJ2-3
size: .

DNA: TGCGCCAGCAATGCCGGGACAGGGAACTCTGGGGCCAACGTCCTGACTTTC
CDR3: CASNAGTGNSGANVLTF
D: TRBD1
V: TRBV23-1
J: TRBJ2-6
size: .

DNA: TGTGCCAGCAGCCAAGCCGCCAATAACTACAATGAGCAGTTCTTC
CDR3: CASSQAANNYNEQFF
D: .
V: TRBV3-1/TRBV3-2
J: TRBJ2-1
size: .

DNA: TGTGCCAGCAGCTTTACTAGCGGGACGTCTGGTGAGCAGTTCTTC
CDR3: CASSFTSGTSGEQFF
D: TRBD2
V: TRBV7-3
J: TRBJ2-1
size: .

DNA: TGTGCCAGCTCAAACGGACAAACGGCTGGAAACACCATATATTTT
CDR3: CASSNGQTAGNTIYF
D: .
V: TRBV9
J: TRBJ1-3
size: .

DNA: TGCGCCAGCCATGTTCGGGGTTCGAACGAGCAGTACTTC
CDR3: CASHVRGSNEQYF
D: .
V: TRBV4-3
J: TRBJ2-7
size: .

DNA: TGTGCCACTCAACCATGGGGACAGGGCTACGAGCAGTACTTC
CDR3: CATQPWGQGYEQYF
D: TRBD1
V: TRBV19
J: TRBJ2-7
size: .

DNA: TGTGCCACCTCGACAGGGTTGGGAACCGGGGAGCTGTTTTTT
CDR3: CATSTGLGTGELFF
D: TRBD1
V: TRBV18
J: TRBJ2-2
size: .

DNA: TGTGCCAGCTACCAATGGCTCACAGATACGCAGTATTTT
CDR3: CASYQWLTDTQYF
D: .
V: TRBV28
J: TRBJ2-3
size: .

DNA: TGTGCCAGCAGGGGGGGAGCGAACACCGGGGAGCTGTTTTTT
CDR3: CASRGGANTGELFF
D: .
V: TRBV6-5
J: TRBJ2-2
size: .

DNA: TGTGCCAGCAGAACGGGGGAGACCCAGTACTTC
CDR3: CASRTGETQYF
D: .
V: TRBV6-6
J: TRBJ2-5
size: .

DNA: TGTGCTTCCTGTGGGTACGTAGGTCAGCCCCAGCATTTT
CDR3: CASCGYVGQPQHF
D: .
V: TRBV19
J: TRBJ1-5
size: .

DNA: TGTGCCAGTAGTACAGGACAGGGGCCCTACGAGCAGTACTTC
CDR3: CASSTGQGPYEQYF
D: TRBD1
V: TRBV19
J: TRBJ2-7
size: .

DNA: TGCGCCAGCAGCTTGGAGATGGCCCGGTCATACTACGAGCAGTACTTC
CDR3: CASSLEMARSYYEQYF
D: .
V: TRBV5-1
J: TRBJ2-7
size: once

DNA: TGTGCCTGGAGTGTTAGTGGGTTTCAGCGCTACACCTTC
CDR3: CAWSVSGFQRYTF
D: .
V: TRBV30
J: TRBJ1-2
size: .

DNA: TGTGCCAGCAGTTACGGGCTAGCGGGTGTGTACGAGCAGTACTTC
CDR3: CASSYGLAGVYEQYF
D: TRBD2
V: TRBV6-2/TRBV6-3
J: TRBJ2-7
size: .

DNA: TGTGCCAGCAGCTCAGGGGGCCTTTTAGGCGAAAAACTGTTTTTT
CDR3: CASSSGGLLGEKLFF
D: TRBD1
V: TRBV7-2
J: TRBJ1-4
size: .

DNA: TGTGCCAGCAGCTTATTCCGAACAGATACGCAGTATTTT
CDR3: CASSLFRTDTQYF
D: .
V: TRBV7-2
J: TRBJ2-3
size: .

DNA: TGTGCCAGCAGTGCCCCCCCCGGCGATGAGCAGTTCTTC
CDR3: CASSAPPGDEQFF
D: .
V: TRBV5-4
J: TRBJ2-1
size: .

DNA: TGTGCCAGCAGTTTATCTTGGACAGATACGCAGTATTTT
CDR3: CASSLSWTDTQYF
D: .
V: TRBV27
J: TRBJ2-3
size: .

DNA: TGTGCCAGCAGTCAGACAGCCAACACTGAAGCTTTCTTT
CDR3: CASSQTANTEAFF
D: .
V: TRBV28
J: TRBJ1-1
size: .

DNA: TGTGCCAGCTCACCCTGGAGCGGGCCCGGCTCCTACAATGAGCAGTTCTTC
CDR3: CASSPWSGPGSYNEQFF
D: .
V: TRBV18
J: TRBJ2-1
size: .

DNA: TGTGCCTGGAGCACAGGGGCGGGGGAGACCCAGTACTTC
CDR3: CAWSTGAGETQYF
D: .
V: TRBV30
J: TRBJ2-5
size: .

DNA: TGCGCCAGCAGCTTGGAAGGGATTCGTAACTATGGCTACACCTTC
CDR3: CASSLEGIRNYGYTF
D: .
V: TRBV5-1
J: TRBJ1-2
size: .

DNA: TGCAGCGTTGAAAAAGAGACCCAGTACTTC
CDR3: CSVEKETQYF
D: .
V: TRBV29-1
J: TRBJ2-5
size: .

DNA: TGTGCCAGCAGCCAAGATCAAGTGAGAGGGGTCCAAGAGACCCAGTACTTC
CDR3: CASSQDQVRGVQETQYF
D: .
V: TRBV4-2
J: TRBJ2-5
size: once

DNA: TGTGCCTGGGCTCGGGACTCTGGAAACACCATATATTTT
CDR3: CAWARDSGNTIYF
D: .
V: TRBV30
J: TRBJ1-3
size: .

DNA: TGTGCCATCAGAGACCTGATGAACACTGAAGCTTTCTTT
CDR3: CAIRDLMNTEAFF
D: .
V: TRBV10-3
J: TRBJ1-1
size: .

DNA: TGTGCCAGCACCTTACGGGCGGCCAGCCAAGAGACCCAGTACTTC
CDR3: CASTLRAASQETQYF
D: .
V: TRBV2
J: TRBJ2-5
size: few

DNA: TGTGCCAGTAGGATCTTCGGACAGGCCCCTAGTGGCTACACCTTC
CDR3: CASRIFGQAPSGYTF
D: TRBD1
V: TRBV19
J: TRBJ1-2
size: .

DNA: TGTGCCAGCAGACATAAGACAGGGGCGAACACCGGGGAGCTGTTTTTT
CDR3: CASRHKTGANTGELFF
D: TRBD1
V: TRBV5-8
J: TRBJ2-2
size: .

DNA: TGCAGCGTTGATCGCGGGGGCTCGGGAGATGAGCAGTACTTC
CDR3: CSVDRGGSGDEQYF
D: .
V: TRBV29-1
J: TRBJ2-7
size: .

DNA: TGTGCCAGCAATCAAGATCCCCCGTACGAGCAGTACTTC
CDR3: CASNQDPPYEQYF
D: .
V: TRBV12-3/TRBV12-4
J: TRBJ2-7
size: few

DNA: TGTGCTAGCAGCTCGGGGCCTTATTCCGACGAGCAGTACTTC
CDR3: CASSSGPYSDEQYF
D: .
V: TRBV7-7
J: TRBJ2-7
size: .

DNA: TGCGCCAGCAGCTTGGGAGGGGGGGAAGAGACCCAGTACTTC
CDR3: CASSLGGGEETQYF
D: .
V: TRBV5-1
J: TRBJ2-5
size: .

DNA: TGTGCCAGCAGCTGGGGGGACAACAATCAGCCCCAGCATTTT
CDR3: CASSWGDNNQPQHF
D: .
V: TRBV28
J: TRBJ1-5
size: .

DNA: TGCGCCAGCAGCCGACTCACAGATACGCAGTATTTT
CDR3: CASSRLTDTQYF
D: .
V: TRBV5-1
J: TRBJ2-3
size: .

DNA: TGTGCCAGCAGCTTTGAGGGGCAGGGTCAGTACTTC
CDR3: CASSFEGQGQYF
D: .
V: TRBV13
J: TRBJ2-4
size: .

DNA: TGTGCCAGCAGCCCCGGGAGCCAGGGCTCGGGCACCGGGGAGCTGTTTTTT
CDR3: CASSPGSQGSGTGELFF
D: .
V: TRBV5-4
J: TRBJ2-2
size: .